The sequence of this T cell receptor beta chain was determined in a study of T cell responses to AZD1222 COVID-19 vaccine. With respect to this clone: What it binds is unknown.

The ends were cut back, 8 bases at V and 1 base at J, with 12 bases in the middle. The CDR3 consists of 13 residues. CDR1 is MNHEY, CDR2 SVGAGI, per germline. The repertoire was sequenced with immunoSEQ multiplex PCR; TCRdb's copy has only in-frame clones and lacks some. The table shows about 200,000 clones, with roughly 94% occurring only once. Study results and caveats: Breadth and depth of Spike-specific TCRs rose after two AZD1222 doses. Sampling that yielded the repertoires occurred only after the peak T cell response.

This specimen consisted of peripheral blood, obtained 28 days after the second dose of the MenACWY control vaccine. The chain combines TRBV6-5 with TRBJ2-7; possibly TRBD1 for D (6 bases). This TCR was recovered from an adult who received the MenACWY meningococcal vaccine as a control. The CDR3 DNA sequence: TGTGCCAGCGGACAGATCCCTTCCTACGAGCAGTACTTC. Protein: CASGQIPSYEQYF.